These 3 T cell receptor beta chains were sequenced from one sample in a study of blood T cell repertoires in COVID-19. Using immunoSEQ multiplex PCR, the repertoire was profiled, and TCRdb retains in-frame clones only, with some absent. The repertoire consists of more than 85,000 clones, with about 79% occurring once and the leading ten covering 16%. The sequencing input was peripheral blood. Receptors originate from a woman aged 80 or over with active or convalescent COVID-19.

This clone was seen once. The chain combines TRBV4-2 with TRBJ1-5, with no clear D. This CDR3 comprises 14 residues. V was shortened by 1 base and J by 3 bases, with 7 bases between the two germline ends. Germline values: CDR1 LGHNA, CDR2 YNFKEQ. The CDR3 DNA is TGTGCCAGCAGCCAAGGCACAGACAATCAGCCCCAGCATTTT. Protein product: CASSQGTDNQPQHF.

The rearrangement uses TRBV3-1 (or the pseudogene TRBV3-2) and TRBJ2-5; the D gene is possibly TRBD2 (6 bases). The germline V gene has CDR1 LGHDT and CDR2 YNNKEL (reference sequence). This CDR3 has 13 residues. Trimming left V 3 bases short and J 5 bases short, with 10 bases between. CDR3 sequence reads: CASSHLAGETQYF. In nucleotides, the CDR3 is TGTGCCAGCAGCCACCTCGCGGGGGAGACCCAGTACTTC.

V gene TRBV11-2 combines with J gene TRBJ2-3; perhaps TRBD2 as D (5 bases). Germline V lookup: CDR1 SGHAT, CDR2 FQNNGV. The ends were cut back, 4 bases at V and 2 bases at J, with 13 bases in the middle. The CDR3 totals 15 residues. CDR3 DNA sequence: TGTGCCAGCAGCTGGCCCGCGGAGGCCACAGATACGCAGTATTTT. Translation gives CASSWPAEATDTQYF. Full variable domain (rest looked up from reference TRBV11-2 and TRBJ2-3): EAGVAQSPRYKIIEKRQSVAFWCNPISGHATLYWYQQILGQGPKLLIQFQNNGVVDDSQLPKDRFSAERLKGVDSTLKIQPAKLEDSAVYLCASSWPAEATDTQYFGPGTRLTVL.